The 22 T cell receptor beta chains below come from one sample, sequenced in a study of beta chain features in type 1 diabetes. Since all of the isolated RNA was reverse transcribed, expressed TCRB transcripts were what got sequenced. Libraries were prepared by immunoSEQ multiplex PCR; TCRdb keeps only in-frame clonotypes and omits some of them. The table has some 290,000 clones, 14% seen once. Their target antigens are unknown. Findings and caveats of the study: Shortening that was moderate but significant affected the TCRB CDR3s of Type 1 diabetes patients in all four CD4+ subsets.

Sequencing used naive CD4+ T cells from blood. The receptors shown here come from a man aged 25-40 years with type 1 diabetes.

The chain links TRBV29-1 to TRBJ1-2; perhaps TRBD1 as D (6 bases). With 3 bases removed from V and 4 bases from J, the gap between germline ends came to 9 bases. The CDR3 consists of 12 residues. Germline lookup yields CDR1 SQVTM and CDR2 ANQGSEA. The CDR3 sequence is CSVDKQGYGYTF. DNA of the CDR3: TGCAGCGTTGATAAACAGGGCTATGGCTACACCTTC.

This clone was seen only a few times. This chain links TRBV5-1 with TRBJ1-1, with D possibly TRBD1 on 5 matching bases. CDR1 is SGHRS, CDR2 YFSETQ, per germline. V was clipped by 0 bases and J by 1 base, with 13 bases between them. This CDR3 has 16 amino acids. CDR3 loop: CASSLETGLGNTEAFF. The CDR3 DNA reads as TGCGCCAGCAGCTTGGAAACGGGACTCGGGAACACTGAAGCTTTCTTT.

This chain joins TRBV5-4 and TRBJ2-3; 10 nucleotides agree with TRBD2. V lost 0 bases to trimming and J lost 2 bases; unmatched junction nucleotides: 6. The germline V gene encodes CDR1 SGHNT and CDR2 YYREEE (reference sequence). The CDR3 extends over 17 amino acids. This chain's CDR3 is CASSLVLAGGTTDTQYF. The CDR3, as DNA: TGTGCCAGCAGCTTGGTGTTAGCGGGAGGAACCACAGATACGCAGTATTTT.

This clone showed up just a few times. The gene calls are TRBV18 and TRBJ2-1, with no clear D. In germline, CDR1 is KGHSH, CDR2 LQKENI. Trimming shortened V by 5 bases and J by 4 bases, and 9 bases separated the two germline ends. The CDR3 has 13 amino acids. In DNA, the CDR3 is TGTGCCAGCTCATCGAATCAGTACAATGAGCAGTTCTTC. Its protein is CASSSNQYNEQFF.

The V and J genes are TRBV7-2 and TRBJ2-1; 9 bases are shared with TRBD2. Trimming at V came to 6 bases and at J to 1 base, leaving 4 bases not matched to a gene. The CDR3 loop spans 15 amino acids. Germline V gives CDR1 SGHTA, CDR2 FQGNSA. CDR3 DNA sequence: TGTGCCAGCAGTTCAGCGGGAGGTTCCTACAATGAGCAGTTCTTC. Amino acids: CASSSAGGSYNEQFF.

Here the CDR3 DNA reads TGCAGCGCCGAAGGAGCATCCTACAATGAGCAGTTCTTC. Residues: CSAEGASYNEQFF. The chain carries TRBV29-1 and TRBJ2-1; D is unclear. This CDR3 comprises 13 residues. Germline V lookup: CDR1 SQVTM, CDR2 ANQGSEA. The V end lost 7 bases, the J end lost 1 base, and 11 bases lay between the germline ends.

In its sample, this clone was seen a few times. V gene TRBV7-2 combines with J gene TRBJ2-7; 8 bases match TRBD1. The CDR3 spans 14 residues. Germline assignment: CDR1 SGHTA and CDR2 FQGNSA. After removal of 4 bases from V and 3 bases from J, the junction contained 5 bases not matched to a gene. CDR3 residues: CASSSDRGSYEQYF. In DNA, the CDR3 is TGTGCCAGCAGCTCCGACAGGGGAAGCTACGAGCAGTACTTC.

This clone has only a few counts. The gene calls are TRBV5-4 and TRBJ2-7; D possibly corresponds to TRBD2 (6 bases). Germline V lookup: CDR1 SGHNT, CDR2 YYREEE (reference sequence). This CDR3 is built from 15 residues. With 4 bases removed from V and 6 bases from J, the gap between germline ends came to 20 bases. CDR3 DNA: TGTGCCAGCAGCGGAGGTGTGGGCTCGCGGGGCGAGCAGTACTTC. It yields the protein CASSGGVGSRGEQYF.

The rearrangement links TRBV28 to TRBJ2-7, with 7 positions matching TRBD2. The CDR3 has 14 amino acids. The trim removed 7 bases at V and 1 base at J, leaving 7 bases unmatched. Germline-derived CDR1 and CDR2 are MDHEN and SYDVKM. In DNA form, the CDR3 reads TGTGCCAGCAAAGGCGGGGGTCCATCCTACGAGCAGTACTTC. Translation gives CASKGGGPSYEQYF.

In this sample, this clone turned up a few times. The chain employs TRBV15 and TRBJ2-3, with 12 bases fitting TRBD2. CDR1 and CDR2 (germline): LNHNV, YYDKDF (reference sequence). With V trimmed by 5 bases and J by 2 bases, 5 bases remained unmatched. The CDR3 is 16 amino acids. CDR3 amino acids: CATSGRLAGATDTQYF. The DNA for the CDR3 is TGTGCCACCAGCGGGAGACTAGCGGGAGCCACAGATACGCAGTATTTT. Variable domain in full (rest from reference TRBV15 and TRBJ2-3): DAMVIQNPRYQVTQFGKPVTLSCSQTLNHNVMYWYQQKSSQAPKLLFHYYDKDFNNEADTPDNFQSRRPNTSFCFLDIRSPGLGDTAMYLCATSGRLAGATDTQYFGPGTRLTVL.

The chain has TRBV5-1 and TRBJ2-1; the D gene is possibly TRBD1 (6 bases). Germline values: CDR1 SGHRS, CDR2 YFSETQ. There are 12 residues in the CDR3. The V end was cut by 4 bases, the J end by 14 bases, with 16 bases between. CDR3 region: CASSLGRDIEFF. The DNA for the CDR3 is TGCGCCAGCAGCCTGGGACGGGACATCGAGTTCTTC.

The chain uses TRBV6-5 and TRBJ2-6; tentative D call: TRBD1 (6 bases). CDR3 size: 15 residues. Germline CDR1 MNHEY, CDR2 SVGAGI. V lost 6 bases to trimming and J lost 4 bases, with 13 bases between them. The CDR3 DNA sequence: TGTGCCAGCAGCCCCGGGACAACGGGGGCCAACGTCCTGACTTTC. Amino acid sequence: CASSPGTTGANVLTF.

Only a few counts were recorded for this clone. This chain connects TRBV6-5 to TRBJ2-7; 8 bases are a match to TRBD1. CDR1 and CDR2 (germline): MNHEY, SVGAGI. This CDR3 is 15 amino acids long. With 4 bases clipped from V and 4 bases from J, the junction kept 9 bases outside the gene matches. The CDR3 nucleotides are TGTGCCAGCAGTTCCACTGGGACAGGAAAATACGAGCAGTACTTC. As protein: CASSSTGTGKYEQYF.

The genes are TRBV6-1 and TRBJ2-7, with D possibly TRBD2 on 6 matching bases. This CDR3 contains 18 residues. CDR1 is MNHNS, CDR2 SASEGT, per germline. V dropped 5 bases and J dropped 3 bases, with 26 bases sitting between them. The CDR3 DNA is TGTGCCAGCAGTAAAGACGGGACCCTGGGTAGCGGCATCTACGAGCAGTACTTC. Its protein is CASSKDGTLGSGIYEQYF.

The chain couples TRBV5-6 to TRBJ2-1; D might be TRBD2 (6 bases). V lost 0 bases and J lost 0, with 13 bases in between. The CDR3 is 17 residues long. CDR1 is SGHDT and CDR2 is YYEEEE in the germline V gene. The CDR3 nucleotides read TGTGCCAGCAGCTTGGGGGGAGGCGGGCGCTCCTACAATGAGCAGTTCTTC. This translates into CASSLGGGGRSYNEQFF.

The count of this clone is one. The rearrangement links TRBV25-1 to TRBJ1-2, with D hard to call. CDR3 length equals 15 residues. The ends were cut back, 5 bases at V and 2 bases at J, with 15 bases in the middle. CDR1 MGHDK and CDR2 SYGVNS come from the germline V gene. CDR3 nucleotides: TGTGCCAGCAGTTTAGGCGGGTTCGGAAACTATGGCTACACCTTC. Its translation is CASSLGGFGNYGYTF.

V and J are TRBV28 and TRBJ1-2; tentatively, D is TRBD1 (5 bases). CDR3 length equals 13 residues. V lost 5 bases, J lost 4 bases, and 11 bases lay in between. CDR1 MDHEN and CDR2 SYDVKM come from the germline V gene. The chain's CDR3 is CASSRTGFYGYTF. The CDR3 DNA reads as TGTGCCAGCAGTCGAACAGGATTCTATGGCTACACCTTC.

The J gene is TRBJ1-1, the V gene TRBV7-2; 10 bases fit TRBD1. V lost 5 bases, J lost 5 bases, and 8 bases stayed unmatched. Germline CDR1 reads SGHTA; CDR2 reads FQGNSA. This CDR3 comprises 15 residues. In DNA, the CDR3 is TGTGCCAGCAGCATTCTGACAGGGGGCGTGACTGAAGCTTTCTTT. Translation gives CASSILTGGVTEAFF.

This clone was detected only a few times. The V call is TRBV19, the J call TRBJ2-1; D is unclear. This CDR3 contains 12 residues. Trimming left V 3 bases short and J 2 bases short, with 2 bases between. Germline V gene data show CDR1 as LNHDA and CDR2 as SQIVND (reference sequence). CDR3 nucleotides: TGTGCCAGTAGTATCACCTACAATGAGCAGTTCTTC. Amino acid sequence: CASSITYNEQFF.

This clone was seen a few times. The gene calls are TRBV30 and TRBJ2-7; 11 bases agree with TRBD2. With V trimmed by 3 bases and J by 3 bases, 7 bases remained unmatched. The CDR3 spans 15 residues. CDR1 and CDR2 from the germline V gene are GTSNPN and SVGIG (reference sequence). The CDR3 reads CAWSQGLADRYEQYF. The CDR3 nucleotides read TGTGCCTGGAGCCAGGGACTAGCGGACCGCTACGAGCAGTACTTC.

The J gene is TRBJ1-5, the V gene TRBV27, with D perhaps matching TRBD1 (5 bases). The germline gives CDR1 MNHEY, CDR2 SMNVEV (reference sequence). The germline V and J ends were trimmed by 4 bases and 4 bases, with 11 bases remaining between them. The CDR3 extends over 14 amino acids. Written as DNA, the CDR3 is TGTGCCAGCAGTTCGGGGGAACGTAATCAGCCCCAGCATTTT. Translating gives CASSSGERNQPQHF.

Only a few counts were recorded for this clone. The chain uses TRBV29-1 and TRBJ1-3, with 7 bases matching TRBD1. This CDR3 is built from 14 residues. Trimming cost V 5 bases and J 2 bases; bases outside gene matches: 6. Germline V gene lookup returns CDR1 SQVTM and CDR2 ANQGSEA. For the CDR3, the DNA is TGCAGCGTTTCTGGGCAGGGGGCTGGAAACACCATATATTTT. It translates to CSVSGQGAGNTIYF.